The TCR beta chain described here comes from a study of cytomegalovirus exposure and HLA in healthy donors. Study conclusions and caveats: Presence/absence analyses treated sequencing depth as roughly uniform across donors.

CDR3 size: 16 residues. Germline V gene lookup returns CDR1 SGHRS and CDR2 YFSETQ. The V gene end was trimmed by 0 bases and the J gene end by 6 bases; junction bases not matched to a gene: 5. To note about this clone: Its specificity is not known. Other DNA sequences in the sample encode the same CDR3.

PCR employed 60 Vbeta and 13 Jbeta primers. TCRdb's table, derived via immunoSEQ multiplex PCR, lists solely in-frame clones and lacks some. The sample consists of around 170,000 clones, 70% to 80% of them appearing once. Sequenced input: PBMCs. V gene TRBV5-1 combines with J gene TRBJ2-1, with 11 bases that match TRBD2. The source of this sequence is a man aged 35-49 years in good health and CMV-seronegative. The CDR3 nucleotides read TGCGCCAGCAGCTTGGGGCTAGCGGGAGGTTTCAATGAGCAGTTCTTC. It specifies CASSLGLAGGFNEQFF.